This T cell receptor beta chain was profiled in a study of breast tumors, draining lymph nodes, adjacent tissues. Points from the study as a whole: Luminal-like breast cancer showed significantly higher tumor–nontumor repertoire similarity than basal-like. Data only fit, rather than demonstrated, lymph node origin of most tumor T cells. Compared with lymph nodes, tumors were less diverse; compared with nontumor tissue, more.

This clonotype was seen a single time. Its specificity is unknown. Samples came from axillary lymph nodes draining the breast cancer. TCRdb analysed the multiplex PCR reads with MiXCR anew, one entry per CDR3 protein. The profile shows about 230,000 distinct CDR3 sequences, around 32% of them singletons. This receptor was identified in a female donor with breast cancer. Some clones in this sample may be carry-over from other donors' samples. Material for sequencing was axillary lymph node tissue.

CDR3 residues: CATDGPGNEQFF. In nucleotides, the CDR3 is TGTGCCACTGACGGACCCGGCAATGAGCAGTTCTTC. The rearrangement uses TRBV6-5 and TRBJ2-1, with D hard to call. CDR1 and CDR2 from the germline V gene are MNHEY and SVGAGI. Trimming left V 10 bases short and J 6 bases short, with 13 bases between. The CDR3 runs to 12 residues.